The 5 T cell receptor beta chains given below trace back to one sample, sequenced in a study of T cells in Graves' hyperthyroidism and ophthalmopathy. The investigators amplified TCR beta CDR3 regions from RNA transcripts. RT-PCR in the first round (using the HTBI primer set) targeted the TCR CDR3. Each CDR3 protein is one row after TCRdb ran MiXCR on the multiplex PCR reads. The data contain approximately 320,000 distinct CDR3 sequences, 16% of them singletons. The sample consisted of blood. The receptors stem from a man younger than 40 with Graves' hyperthyroidism.

This chain connects TRBV20-1 to TRBJ2-1, with 15 bases matching TRBD2. Looked up from germline, CDR1 is DFQATT and CDR2 is SNEGSKA (reference sequence). The CDR3 is 15 amino acids. The V and J ends lost 6 bases and 4 bases, in that order; junction bases with no gene match: 4. The CDR3 reads CSATGTSGRYNEQFF. As DNA, the CDR3 is TGCAGTGCAACGGGGACTAGCGGGAGGTACAATGAGCAGTTCTTC.

V gene TRBV2 combines with J gene TRBJ1-4; 7 bases map to TRBD1. CDR3 length: 13 amino acids. Germline V gene data show CDR1 as SNHLY and CDR2 as FYNNEI. The trim removed 5 bases at V and 8 bases at J, leaving 5 bases unmatched. The CDR3 DNA sequence: TGTGCCAGCAGTTCCACAGGGGAAGAAAAACTGTTTTTT. Translating gives CASSSTGEEKLFF.

CDR3 loop: CASSHIRNTIYF. The DNA for the CDR3 is TGTGCCAGCAGCCATATCAGAAACACCATATATTTT. This rearrangement joins TRBV3-1 to TRBJ1-3; D remains unclear. With 3 bases removed from V and 5 bases from J, the gap between germline ends came to 5 bases. The CDR3 runs 12 residues. In germline, CDR1 is LGHDT, CDR2 YNNKEL (reference sequence).

This clonotype was seen only once. The chain couples TRBV6-2 or TRBV6-3 to TRBJ2-3, with D possibly matching TRBD2 (5 bases). CDR3 length: 14 residues. CDR1 MNHEY and CDR2 SVGEGT come from the germline V gene. The germline V and J ends were trimmed by 6 bases and 4 bases, with 14 bases remaining between them. Written as DNA, the CDR3 is TGTGCCAGCAGCCTCCCCCAACTAGCAGATACGCAGTATTTT. Translating it yields CASSLPQLADTQYF.

A note on this clonotype: This is likely a read error, given that the CDR3 carries no conserved phenylalanine or tryptophan at its end. The chain employs TRBV28 and TRBJ1-3; D not certain. Germline V gene data show CDR1 as MDHEN and CDR2 as SYDVKM. Deletions cut 5 bases from V and 0 bases from J, with 11 bases between. This CDR3 is 15 amino acids long. This chain's CDR3 is CASSAPGISGNTIYS. The CDR3 DNA is TGTGCCAGCAGTGCCCCGGGGATCTCTGGAAACACCATATATTCT.